The 23 T cell receptor beta chains reported below all come from one sample, sequenced in a study of blood T cell repertoires in COVID-19. Method: immunoSEQ multiplex PCR; TCRdb's copy keeps in-frame clones and lacks some. Of roughly 170,000 clones in the sample, 79% are singletons; the top ten hold approximately 7.6%. The sample taken for sequencing was peripheral blood. The receptors shown here come from a woman in her sixties with COVID-19, enrolled during active disease.

The chain joins TRBV27 to TRBJ2-3; perhaps TRBD1 as D (6 bases). V was clipped by 3 bases and J by 11 bases, with 18 bases between them. The CDR3 has 14 residues. CDR1 is MNHEY and CDR2 is SMNVEV in the germline V gene (reference sequence). CDR3 residues: CASSFSAQGSGQYF. DNA for the CDR3: TGTGCCAGCAGTTTCTCCGCCCAGGGGTCTGGGCAGTATTTT.

This rearrangement joins TRBV28 to TRBJ2-5; tentative D call: TRBD2 (5 bases). Between the trimmed V and J ends, which lost 6 bases and 7 bases, there was a span of 15 bases. This CDR3 spans 13 amino acids. CDR1 and CDR2 (germline): MDHEN, SYDVKM. The CDR3 DNA sequence: TGTGCCAGCAGCCTTTTGAGGGAAGGGACCCAGTACTTC. Translating gives CASSLLREGTQYF.

The chain links TRBV10-3 to TRBJ2-1; TRBD1 agrees at 9 bases. Germline CDR1 ENHRY, CDR2 SYGVKD. V lost 6 bases, J lost 5 bases, and 5 bases stayed unmatched. This CDR3 has 14 amino acids. The CDR3: CAISLRDRDNEQFF. The CDR3 region has the DNA TGTGCCATCAGCCTCCGGGACAGGGACAATGAGCAGTTCTTC.

CDR3 loop: CASSPVAGVNEKLFF. CDR3 coding DNA: TGTGCCAGCTCACCAGTTGCAGGGGTAAATGAAAAACTGTTTTTT. V is TRBV18 and J is TRBJ1-4; tentative D call: TRBD1 (6 bases). The germline V gene encodes CDR1 KGHSH and CDR2 LQKENI. Trimming pared 2 bases from V and 5 bases from J, leaving 12 bases between. The CDR3 contains 15 residues.

The chain carries TRBV6-5 and TRBJ1-6; a weak D match, TRBD1 (5 bases). Trimming took 10 bases from V and 10 from J, leaving 20 bases between them. Germline V gene data show CDR1 as MNHEY and CDR2 as SVGAGI. This CDR3 is 14 amino acids long. The CDR3, as DNA: TGTGCCATCGAAGGACCGAATCGGGGGTCACCCCTCCACTTT. Encoded protein: CAIEGPNRGSPLHF.

The V and J genes are TRBV3-1 (or the pseudogene TRBV3-2) and TRBJ1-2, with 7 bases identical to TRBD1. The CDR3 is 17 residues long. CDR1 is LGHDT, CDR2 YNNKEL, per germline (reference sequence). V was pared by 2 bases and J by 1 base, with 10 bases of the junction left unmatched. The CDR3 loop is CASSQSHRDSCNYGYTF. The CDR3, as DNA: TGTGCCAGCAGCCAATCACACCGGGACAGTTGTAACTATGGCTACACCTTC.

This clone was counted once. The chain uses TRBV6-5 and TRBJ1-2; 12 positions agree with TRBD1. V gave up 6 bases and J gave up 10 bases; unmatched junction bases: 12. Germline assignment: CDR1 MNHEY and CDR2 SVGAGI. The CDR3 length is 15 residues. CDR3 loop: CASSAEFGTGGVYTF. CDR3 coding DNA: TGTGCCAGCAGCGCTGAATTCGGGACAGGGGGCGTCTACACCTTC.

The chain uses TRBV4-2 and TRBJ2-4; 8 bases map to TRBD2. The V segment lost 4 bases and the J segment 14 bases; nucleotides outside the gene matches: 10. CDR1 LGHNA and CDR2 YNFKEQ come from the germline V gene. CDR3 length equals 13 residues. CDR3 sequence reads: CASSRGLDQGKYF. The CDR3 DNA is TGTGCCAGCAGCCGGGGACTAGATCAAGGAAAGTACTTC.

J is TRBJ2-1 and V is TRBV7-2, with D possibly being TRBD2 (5 bases). Germline-derived CDR1 and CDR2 are SGHTA and FQGNSA. Trimming cost V 2 bases and J 8 bases, with 16 bases left between them. The CDR3 length is 15 residues. The CDR3 reads CASSLSLAGGYEQFF. CDR3 DNA: TGTGCCAGCAGCTTAAGCCTAGCTGGCGGCTATGAGCAGTTCTTC.

The chain carries TRBV5-1 and TRBJ1-2; D is possibly TRBD1 (5 bases). V lost 7 bases and J lost 6, with 10 bases in between. The CDR3 is 11 amino acids. Germline V gives CDR1 SGHRS, CDR2 YFSETQ. The CDR3 DNA is TGCGCCAGCTTTGGGGGGGATGGCTACACCTTC. It codes for CASFGGDGYTF.

The rearrangement links TRBV13 to TRBJ1-3; D remains ambiguous. This CDR3 region has 12 residues. Germline-derived CDR1 and CDR2 are PRHDT and FYEKMQ (reference sequence). Trimming took 1 base from V and 8 from J, leaving 6 bases between them. The CDR3 loop is CASSLVLDTIYF. CDR3 nucleotide sequence: TGTGCCAGCAGCTTAGTATTAGACACCATATATTTT.

The chain couples TRBV28 to TRBJ1-5, with D maybe TRBD1 (5 bases). The CDR3 is made up of 13 amino acids. The germline gives CDR1 MDHEN, CDR2 SYDVKM. Trimming cost V 10 bases and J 5 bases, with 15 bases left between them. The CDR3 reads CAISPGIDQPQHF. CDR3 DNA sequence: TGTGCCATCTCCCCAGGGATCGATCAGCCCCAGCATTTT.

This clone was counted a single time. The chain combines TRBV24-1 with TRBJ2-5; possible D gene TRBD2, 6 bases. Per germline, CDR1 KGHDR and CDR2 SFDVKD. Trimming left V 4 bases short and J 4 bases short, with 15 bases between. CDR3 length: 15 residues. The CDR3 DNA follows: TGTGCCACCAGTGAGAGACAGATGGGGGGAGAGACCCAGTACTTC. Residues: CATSERQMGGETQYF.

The chain recombines TRBV5-1 with TRBJ2-1, with a tentative D call TRBD2 (6 bases). This CDR3 comprises 16 residues. The germline gives CDR1 SGHRS, CDR2 YFSETQ. V shed 4 bases and J shed 0 bases, with 14 bases lying between them. CDR3 sequence reads: CASSRESGYSYNEQFF. CDR3 DNA sequence: TGCGCCAGCAGCCGGGAGAGCGGCTACTCCTACAATGAGCAGTTCTTC.

J is TRBJ1-4 and V is TRBV6-5, with a weak D call TRBD1 (6 bases). V lost 6 bases and J 5 bases, leaving 13 bases between the germline ends. CDR3 size: 14 residues. Germline assignment: CDR1 MNHEY and CDR2 SVGAGI. As DNA, the CDR3 is TGTGCCAGCAGCTCGAGAGGACAGAATGAAAAACTGTTTTTT. This sequence encodes CASSSRGQNEKLFF.

The rearrangement links TRBV14 to TRBJ2-7; no definite D call. Per germline, CDR1 SGHDN and CDR2 FVKESK. CDR3 length: 15 amino acids. The ends were cut back, 0 bases at V and 5 bases at J, with 14 bases in the middle. The CDR3 DNA sequence: TGTGCCAGCAGCCAAGATCACCGGTCGAGGAACGAGCAGTACGTC. As protein: CASSQDHRSRNEQYV.

The rearrangement uses TRBV5-1 and TRBJ2-5; tentatively, D is TRBD2 (5 bases). Germline V gene data show CDR1 as SGHRS and CDR2 as YFSETQ. The V and J ends lost 3 bases and 6 bases respectively, with 15 bases between them. The CDR3 is 14 amino acids. The chain's CDR3 is CASSSGGPKKTQYF. The CDR3 coding sequence is TGCGCCAGCAGCTCGGGCGGGCCGAAGAAGACCCAGTACTTC.

The V call is TRBV5-1, the J call TRBJ2-7; possible D gene TRBD2, 5 bases. The CDR3 contains 10 residues. The germline V gene has CDR1 SGHRS and CDR2 YFSETQ. CDR3 protein: CASSLEKRRV. CDR3 DNA: TGCGCCAGCAGCTTGGAAAAACGGAGGGTC.

The J gene is TRBJ2-2, the V gene TRBV2; 8 positions match TRBD2. V lost 6 bases, J lost 6 bases, and 0 bases stayed unmatched. CDR1 SNHLY and CDR2 FYNNEI come from the germline V gene. The CDR3 spans 12 residues. Here the CDR3 reads CASRGLAGELFF. The CDR3 region has the DNA TGTGCCAGCAGGGGACTAGCCGGGGAGCTGTTTTTT.

CDR3 region: CASSRPREGLGTDTQYF. The CDR3 DNA reads as TGTGCCAGCAGCAGACCCCGGGAGGGCCTCGGCACAGATACGCAGTATTTT. This chain connects TRBV5-8 to TRBJ2-3; 8 positions match TRBD2. Trimming at V came to 4 bases and at J to 1 base, leaving 11 bases not matched to a gene. The CDR3 is made up of 17 amino acids. Germline assignment: CDR1 SGHTS and CDR2 YDEGEE.

The chain links TRBV3-1 (or the pseudogene TRBV3-2) to TRBJ2-3, with 7 bases aligning to TRBD2. J lost 7 bases, V lost 1 base, and 5 bases had no gene match. CDR1 and CDR2 (germline): LGHDT, YNNKEL (reference sequence). The CDR3 covers 14 residues. The CDR3 here is CASSQGPGGYTQYF. CDR3 DNA sequence: TGTGCCAGCAGCCAAGGCCCGGGGGGTTATACGCAGTATTTT.

The rearrangement uses TRBV24-1 and TRBJ2-7; D is perhaps TRBD1 (5 bases). This CDR3 contains 15 residues. Between the trimmed V and J ends, which lost 2 bases and 3 bases, there was a span of 13 bases. Germline V gives CDR1 KGHDR, CDR2 SFDVKD. For the CDR3, the DNA is TGTGCCACCAGTGATTCCGACTCCGACAGCTACGAGCAGTACTTC. Its translation: CATSDSDSDSYEQYF.

V and J are TRBV28 and TRBJ2-5, with 7 nucleotides matching TRBD1. Germline V gene data show CDR1 as MDHEN and CDR2 as SYDVKM. CDR3 length: 16 residues. V was pared by 6 bases and J by 7 bases, with 17 bases of the junction left unmatched. Here the CDR3 reads CASRPMLDRSWGTQYF. The CDR3 DNA reads TGTGCCAGCAGGCCCATGTTGGACAGGAGCTGGGGGACCCAGTACTTC.